These T cell receptor beta chains were read from a single sample in a study of long-term antiretroviral therapy in people with HIV. Sequencing used immunoSEQ multiplex PCR; TCRdb keeps in-frame clones, though not all of them. Seen here are around 18,000 clones, 80% to 90% observed once, and the top ten hold approximately 9.6%. This sample comprised unsorted PBMCs, obtained 4.2 years after starting antiretroviral therapy. Source of these receptors: a man aged 50 or older with HIV. CDR3s include the opening cysteine and the closing phenylalanine or tryptophan. The order of the fields is CDR3 length, V gene, D gene, J gene, clone size, CDR3 protein. The D gene is left open where the match is weak. Rows give clone size only sometimes, using once, few, many, or a class for an expanded clone.

CDR3 length: 12
V gene: TRBV2
D gene: NA
J gene: TRBJ1-5
clone size: few
CDR3 protein: CASSDGNQPQHF

CDR3 length: 15
V gene: TRBV7-9
D gene: NA
J gene: TRBJ1-1
clone size: once
CDR3 protein: CASSPPDGKNTEAFF

CDR3 length: 17
V gene: TRBV4-3
D gene: NA
J gene: TRBJ1-5
clone size: NA
CDR3 protein: CASSQAGGRGCNQPQHF

CDR3 length: 15
V gene: TRBV12-5
D gene: TRBD2
J gene: TRBJ2-3
clone size: NA
CDR3 protein: CASAGGGLPTDTQYF

CDR3 length: 13
V gene: TRBV18
D gene: TRBD2
J gene: TRBJ2-3
clone size: once
CDR3 protein: CASSPGTKDTQYF

CDR3 length: 15
V gene: TRBV7-2
D gene: TRBD1
J gene: TRBJ1-6
clone size: NA
CDR3 protein: CASSLSSGGFSPLHF

CDR3 length: 13
V gene: TRBV5-4
D gene: NA
J gene: TRBJ1-2
clone size: NA
CDR3 protein: CASSLESSWGYTF

CDR3 length: 15
V gene: TRBV10-1
D gene: TRBD1
J gene: TRBJ2-7
clone size: NA
CDR3 protein: CASVGQGVTSYEQYF

CDR3 length: 15
V gene: TRBV5-5
D gene: TRBD1
J gene: TRBJ2-2
clone size: NA
CDR3 protein: CASSWGQVDTGELFF

CDR3 length: 16
V gene: TRBV29-1
D gene: TRBD2
J gene: TRBJ2-2
clone size: NA
CDR3 protein: CSVVRSGGGDGGELFF

CDR3 length: 15
V gene: TRBV19
D gene: NA
J gene: TRBJ1-6
clone size: NA
CDR3 protein: CASSLHGPKIPPLHF

CDR3 length: 15
V gene: TRBV7-2
D gene: NA
J gene: TRBJ2-3
clone size: NA
CDR3 protein: CASSLEAGQPDTQYF

CDR3 length: 18
V gene: TRBV19
D gene: TRBD2
J gene: TRBJ2-3
clone size: NA
CDR3 protein: CASSTGAGGTASTDTQYF

CDR3 length: 13
V gene: TRBV6-5
D gene: NA
J gene: TRBJ1-3
clone size: NA
CDR3 protein: CASSATSGNTIYF

CDR3 length: 16
V gene: TRBV19
D gene: NA
J gene: TRBJ1-1
clone size: NA
CDR3 protein: CASTPITGGFNTEAFF

CDR3 length: 13
V gene: TRBV2
D gene: NA
J gene: TRBJ1-1
clone size: once
CDR3 protein: CASISGGNTEAFF

CDR3 length: 13
V gene: TRBV2
D gene: NA
J gene: TRBJ2-1
clone size: NA
CDR3 protein: CASSTGTGNEQFF

CDR3 length: 14
V gene: TRBV6-1
D gene: NA
J gene: TRBJ1-2
clone size: once
CDR3 protein: CATVYRDINYGYTF

CDR3 length: 15
V gene: TRBV6-6
D gene: TRBD2
J gene: TRBJ2-1
clone size: NA
CDR3 protein: CASTPSGGGRSEQFF

CDR3 length: 14
V gene: TRBV4-2
D gene: NA
J gene: TRBJ2-3
clone size: NA
CDR3 protein: CASSQERVPDTQYF

CDR3 length: 13
V gene: TRBV19
D gene: NA
J gene: TRBJ1-2
clone size: NA
CDR3 protein: CASSPGGNYGYTF

CDR3 length: 12
V gene: TRBV19
D gene: NA
J gene: TRBJ1-5
clone size: NA
CDR3 protein: CASTQGSAPQHF

CDR3 length: 15
V gene: TRBV5-4
D gene: TRBD1
J gene: TRBJ1-1
clone size: medium-sized
CDR3 protein: CASSPPTGASTEAFF

CDR3 length: 13
V gene: TRBV5-4
D gene: NA
J gene: TRBJ1-1
clone size: NA
CDR3 protein: CASSFRTASEAFF

CDR3 length: 16
V gene: TRBV4-1
D gene: TRBD1
J gene: TRBJ2-7
clone size: NA
CDR3 protein: CASSQDGRDRSYEQYF

CDR3 length: 15
V gene: TRBV27
D gene: NA
J gene: TRBJ2-7
clone size: NA
CDR3 protein: CASSLRAGEFYEQYF

CDR3 length: 15
V gene: TRBV19
D gene: TRBD1
J gene: TRBJ1-5
clone size: NA
CDR3 protein: CASSWAGDSNQPQHF

CDR3 length: 15
V gene: TRBV19
D gene: NA
J gene: TRBJ1-5
clone size: NA
CDR3 protein: CASTRQSRGNQPQHF